This T cell receptor (beta chain) was sequenced for a study of cytomegalovirus exposure and HLA in healthy donors. The CDR3 totals 12 residues. Germline V lookup: CDR1 MNHNS, CDR2 SASEGT. PCR involved 60 Vbeta and 13 Jbeta primers. The repertoire was sequenced with immunoSEQ multiplex PCR; TCRdb's copy has only in-frame clones and lacks some. This table has more than 130,000 clones, around 72% appearing once. The source is a human donor in good health. The sequencing input was PBMCs. This chain joins TRBV6-1 and TRBJ2-3; TRBD2 agrees at 7 bases. CDR3 bases: TGTACGGGGGGTAGTACCACAGATACGCAGTATTTT. Its protein product is CTGGSTTDTQYF.